This TCR beta chain derives from a study of response to subunit inactivated influenza vaccine. Points from the study as a whole: Every seasonal influenza vaccination brings in few new T cells, the authors suggested.

This CDR3 spans 12 amino acids. Germline assignment: CDR1 KGHDR and CDR2 SFDVKD. J lost 6 bases, V lost 5 bases, and 1 base had no gene match. This clonotype turned up a few times. What it binds is not known. TCRdb used MiXCR to reprocess the RT-PCR reads, holding one entry per CDR3 protein. The sample lists 550,000 to 650,000 distinct CDR3 sequences; about 10% were seen once. The clonotype comes from a man in his forties or fifties who received an inactivated influenza vaccine. The material was PBMCs from blood, obtained on the day of vaccination. This rearrangement joins TRBV24-1 to TRBJ2-3, with 7 bases matching TRBD1. The CDR3 DNA sequence: TGTGCCACCAGTGCGGACAGGGATACGCAGTATTTT. It translates to CATSADRDTQYF.